The rows below give T cell receptor beta chains drawn from one sample of a study of shared clonotypes between healthy human individuals. TCRdb's table, derived via immunoSEQ multiplex PCR, lists solely in-frame clones and lacks some. The profile shows approximately 1.9 million clones, 85% to 95% of them singletons. Sequenced: naive CD8+ T cells from PBMCs. The origin of the receptors is a man aged 18 to 30 in good health. Some clones in this sample may be carry-over from other donors' samples. Each CDR3 is given with its conserved first and last residue. The D gene is left open where the match is weak. Size is stated for part of the rows, as once, few or many counts, or as a class when the clone is expanded.

j_gene: TRBJ1-3; v_gene: TRBV9; d_gene: NA; abundance: NA; CDR3aa: CASSAPRGGNTIYF; CDR3nt: TGTGCCAGCAGCGCCCCGAGGGGGGGAAACACCATATATTTT
j_gene: TRBJ2-3; v_gene: TRBV10-3; d_gene: TRBD1; abundance: NA; CDR3aa: CAISRTGENTDTQYF; CDR3nt: TGTGCCATCAGCCGTACAGGGGAGAACACAGATACGCAGTATTTT
j_gene: TRBJ2-1; v_gene: TRBV5-1; d_gene: TRBD2; abundance: once; CDR3aa: CASSALAGGIHEQFF; CDR3nt: TGCGCCAGCAGCGCACTAGCGGGAGGTATCCATGAGCAGTTCTTC
j_gene: TRBJ1-1; v_gene: TRBV27; d_gene: TRBD1; abundance: NA; CDR3aa: CASSLYTPSRGTEAFF; CDR3nt: TGTGCCAGCAGTTTATATACCCCCTCCAGGGGGACTGAAGCTTTCTTT
j_gene: TRBJ1-5; v_gene: TRBV6-1; d_gene: NA; abundance: NA; CDR3aa: CASSRGASNQPQHF; CDR3nt: TGTGCCAGCAGTAGAGGGGCTAGCAATCAGCCCCAGCATTTT
j_gene: TRBJ2-7; v_gene: TRBV27; d_gene: NA; abundance: NA; CDR3aa: CATGWGATYEQYF; CDR3nt: TGTGCCACCGGGTGGGGAGCTACCTACGAGCAGTACTTC
j_gene: TRBJ2-7; v_gene: TRBV11-2; d_gene: NA; abundance: NA; CDR3aa: CASSYGDKYEQYF; CDR3nt: TGTGCCAGCAGCTATGGGGACAAGTACGAGCAGTACTTC
j_gene: TRBJ2-3; v_gene: TRBV7-9; d_gene: TRBD2; abundance: NA; CDR3aa: CASSLGGRSDTQYF; CDR3nt: TGTGCCAGCAGCTTAGGCGGGAGGTCAGATACGCAGTATTTT
j_gene: TRBJ2-7; v_gene: TRBV19; d_gene: NA; abundance: NA; CDR3aa: CAVRAGSSYEQYF; CDR3nt: TGTGCGGTGAGGGCGGGGAGCTCCTACGAGCAGTACTTC
j_gene: TRBJ1-3; v_gene: TRBV7-6; d_gene: TRBD1; abundance: NA; CDR3aa: CASSTRTGPYSGNTIYF; CDR3nt: TGTGCCAGCAGCACCCGGACAGGGCCCTACTCTGGAAACACCATATATTTT
j_gene: TRBJ1-1; v_gene: TRBV4-2; d_gene: NA; abundance: few; CDR3aa: CASTNRELNTEAFF; CDR3nt: TGTGCCAGCACCAACAGGGAGTTAAACACTGAAGCTTTCTTT